The clone carrying this TCR beta chain showed up just a few times. Its antigen is as yet unknown. CDR3 length: 14 amino acids. Germline CDR1 is LGHDT and CDR2 is YNNKEL (reference sequence). J was trimmed by 3 bases and V by 4 bases; bases with no gene match: 1. MiXCR was run by TCRdb on the 5' RACE reads, yielding one entry per CDR3 protein. The sample records over 150,000 distinct CDR3 sequences, 10% to 15% being singletons. This sample was included in a study of T-cell memory formation after mild COVID-19. General observations from the study: Cross-reactive memory appears to have joined, as suggested by some responding clones showing up in pre-infection memory. CD4+ bias marked clones expanding day 15 to 37, unlike balanced contracting clones.

Material: PBMCs or a T cell subset sorted from them (not recorded which). This sequence joins TRBV3-1 and TRBJ1-4; 8 bases agree with TRBD1. This sequence originates from a man between 18 and 35 years old who had mild COVID-19 (a few samples of this study predate the infection). Cell type and time point are not known. CDR3 coding DNA: TGTGCCAGCAGCCCGACAGGGGCTAATGAAAAACTGTTTTTT. This gives the protein CASSPTGANEKLFF.